What follows are 31 T cell receptor beta chains derived from one specimen sequenced in a study of neurological immune-mediated disorders. Each CDR3 protein is one row after TCRdb ran MiXCR on the 5' RACE reads. The sample holds some 38,000 distinct CDR3 sequences; roughly an eighth are singletons and the top ten take 25% to 30%. The sample taken for sequencing was PBMCs. The receptor set was obtained from a woman aged 45-65 years with HTLV-1-associated myelopathy (HAM/TSP).

This clonotype was counted many times. V is TRBV5-6 and J is TRBJ1-6, with TRBD1 identical over 7 bases. Per the germline V gene, CDR1 is SGHDT and CDR2 is YYEEEE. Trimming removed 3 bases from V and 9 bases from J; junction bases left unmatched: 9. CDR3 length equals 15 residues. The CDR3 DNA is TGTGCCAGCAGCTCCGTCGGGACAGCTCCTTCACCCCTCCACTTT. This codes for CASSSVGTAPSPLHF.

This clonotype was picked up many times. This chain connects TRBV10-3 to TRBJ2-7; 11 bases agree with TRBD1. The CDR3 loop spans 12 amino acids. V was pared by 10 bases and J by 7 bases, with 6 bases of the junction left unmatched. Germline V gene lookup returns CDR1 ENHRY and CDR2 SYGVKD. CDR3 protein: CATQGQGGEQYV. CDR3 in DNA: TGTGCCACCCAGGGACAGGGGGGTGAGCAGTACGTC.

This clonotype was counted between two and nine times. V gene TRBV29-1 combines with J gene TRBJ2-1; the match to TRBD1 covers 9 bases. V gave up 7 bases and J gave up 1 base; unmatched junction bases: 11. CDR3 length: 16 amino acids. The germline V gene has CDR1 SQVTM and CDR2 ANQGSEA. This CDR3 is CSEMGTGRGSYNEQFF. In nucleotides, the CDR3 is TGCAGCGAGATGGGGACAGGGAGGGGGTCCTACAATGAGCAGTTCTTC.

This clonotype showed up many times. The chain carries TRBV12-3 or TRBV12-4 and TRBJ2-2; D call uncertain. The CDR3 consists of 11 residues. V gave up 3 bases and J gave up 7 bases, with 3 bases separating them. Here the CDR3 reads CASSFIGELFF. In DNA, the CDR3 is TGTGCCAGCAGTTTTATCGGGGAGCTGTTTTTT.

This clonotype was counted many times. The genes are TRBV28 and TRBJ2-7, with 7 bases identical to TRBD1. The J segment lost 5 bases and the V segment lost 4 bases, leaving 20 bases of the junction unmatched. This CDR3 is 18 amino acids long. Germline CDR1 reads MDHEN; CDR2 reads SYDVKM. CDR3 loop: CASSCPMGQPWGRDEQYV. The DNA of the CDR3 is TGTGCCAGCAGTTGCCCCATGGGACAGCCGTGGGGGCGGGACGAGCAGTACGTC.

This clonotype was recorded at least ten times. The V gene is TRBV18, the J gene TRBJ2-1; possible D gene TRBD2, 5 bases. The CDR3 runs 14 residues. Germline-derived CDR1 and CDR2 are KGHSH and LQKENI. Trimming took 3 bases from V and 3 from J, leaving 9 bases between them. As DNA, the CDR3 is TGTGCCAGCTCACCGAGGGAACGCTACAATGAGCAGTTCTTC. Its translation: CASSPRERYNEQFF. The complete variable domain, with remaining parts taken from reference TRBV18 and TRBJ2-1, reads NAGVMQNPRHLVRRRGQEARLRCSPMKGHSHVYWYRQLPEEGLKFMVYLQKENIIDESGMPKERFSAEFPKEGPSILRIQQVVRGDSAAYFCASSPRERYNEQFFGPGTRLTVL.

This clonotype came up many times. J is TRBJ2-3 and V is TRBV7-3; 13 bases match TRBD2. CDR1 and CDR2 from the germline V gene are SGHTA and FQGTGA. Trimming took 5 bases from V and 6 from J; bases not matched to a gene: 5. This CDR3 is built from 15 residues. The CDR3 DNA follows: TGTGCCAGCAGCGAAGGGGGACTAGCGGGGGATACGCAGTATTTT. It yields the protein CASSEGGLAGDTQYF. The variable domain in full, completed from reference TRBV7-3 and TRBJ2-3, reads GAGVSQTPSNKVTEKGKYVELRCDPISGHTALYWYRQSLGQGPEFLIYFQGTGAADDSGLPNDRFFAVRPEGSVSTLKIQRTERGDSAVYLCASSEGGLAGDTQYFGPGTRLTVL.

This clonotype was picked up many times. The rearrangement links TRBV7-2 to TRBJ2-3, with 9 bases aligning to TRBD2. Germline V gene data show CDR1 as SGHTA and CDR2 as FQGNSA. V was clipped by 8 bases and J by 4 bases; unmatched bases: 7. This CDR3 has 14 residues. CDR3 in DNA: TGTGCCAGCCGGCGGGGGGGCGGGGCAGATACGCAGTATTTT. It specifies CASRRGGGADTQYF.

In this sample, this clonotype turned up many times. The V and J genes are TRBV29-1 and TRBJ2-1; D gene uncertain. The CDR3 runs 12 residues. Germline lookup yields CDR1 SQVTM and CDR2 ANQGSEA. V was clipped by 5 bases and J by 7 bases, with 12 bases between them. The CDR3 DNA is TGCAGCGTTTGCCCGTTAGGGAATGAGCAGTTCTTC. Translating it yields CSVCPLGNEQFF.

This clonotype was counted at least ten times. V usage is TRBV7-9 and J usage is TRBJ2-1; D is perhaps TRBD1 or TRBD2 (5 bases each). V was cut by 10 bases and J by 14 bases, with 15 bases left in between. Germline assignment: CDR1 SEHNR and CDR2 FQNEAQ (reference sequence). The CDR3 contains 10 residues. In nucleotides, the CDR3 is TGTGCCACCCTTGAGGGGTCAGAGTTCTTC. Amino acids: CATLEGSEFF.

This clonotype was counted ten times or more. The chain recombines TRBV20-1 with TRBJ1-3; D uncertain. The CDR3 length is 15 residues. V gave up 1 base and J gave up 0 bases, with 10 bases separating them. CDR1 and CDR2 from the germline V gene are DFQATT and SNEGSKA (reference sequence). The CDR3 region is CSARASADSGNTIYF. CDR3 bases: TGCAGTGCTAGAGCTTCGGCAGACTCTGGAAACACCATATATTTT.

For this clonotype: The junction and the germline gene differ at one end; a read error may be behind it. V and J are TRBV7-9 and TRBJ2-7; a possible D gene is TRBD1 (6 bases). Germline V gene sequence: CDR1 SEHNR, CDR2 FQNEAQ (reference sequence). CDR3 length: 11 residues. The CDR3 loop is CASSFGQRKDF. Here the CDR3 DNA reads TGTGCCAGCAGCTTCGGACAGCGGAAGGACTTC.

Concerning this clonotype itself: Lacking the conserved final phenylalanine or tryptophan, this CDR3 likely reflects a read error. The V and J genes are TRBV5-1 and TRBJ1-2, with TRBD1 as a possible D gene (6 bases). V was cut by 4 bases and J by 4 bases, with 14 bases left in between. Germline lookup yields CDR1 SGHRS and CDR2 YFSETQ. The CDR3 sequence is 14 residues long. The CDR3: CASSPTQGIYGYTI. CDR3 bases: TGCGCCAGCAGCCCAACCCAGGGGATCTATGGCTACACCATC.

Many counts were recorded for this clonotype. This chain links TRBV18 with TRBJ1-1; TRBD1 might be the D (5 bases). Looked up from germline, CDR1 is KGHSH and CDR2 is LQKENI. V was pared by 3 bases and J by 1 base, with 9 bases between. This CDR3 has 14 residues. For the CDR3, the DNA is TGTGCCAGCTCACCGGGCGGGGGGAACACTGAAGCTTTCTTT. It specifies CASSPGGGNTEAFF.

This clonotype was seen many times. The CDR3 reads CASSRKQGRTSSYNSPLHF. The CDR3, as DNA: TGCGCCAGCAGTAGGAAACAGGGCAGAACGAGCTCCTATAATTCACCCCTCCACTTT. V usage is TRBV10-2 and J usage is TRBJ1-6; weak D call: TRBD1 (6 bases). V lost 5 bases, J lost 0 bases, and 20 bases lay in between. Germline values: CDR1 WSHSY, CDR2 SAAADI. This CDR3 contains 19 residues.

This clonotype was counted many times. The rearrangement uses TRBV10-3 and TRBJ2-7; 9 positions agree with TRBD1. The V gene end was trimmed by 2 bases and the J gene end by 4 bases; junction bases not matched to a gene: 3. Germline lookup yields CDR1 ENHRY and CDR2 SYGVKD. This CDR3 comprises 14 residues. The CDR3 region is CAISEDRGFYEQYV. In DNA form, the CDR3 reads TGTGCCATCAGTGAGGACAGGGGGTTTTACGAGCAGTACGTC.

This clonotype was recorded many times. CDR3 loop: CASEVGAADEKLFF. The DNA for the CDR3 is TGTGCCAGCGAGGTTGGAGCAGCTGATGAAAAACTGTTTTTT. The chain recombines TRBV6-6 with TRBJ1-4; D is unresolved. CDR3 length: 14 amino acids. Germline CDR1 is MNHNY and CDR2 is SVGAGI (reference sequence). V shed 8 bases and J shed 6 bases, with 16 bases lying between them.

This clonotype was found many times. The genes are TRBV6-2 or TRBV6-3 and TRBJ2-2, with 7 bases identical to TRBD1. In germline, CDR1 is MNHEY, CDR2 SVGEGT. The length of the CDR3 is 17 residues. With 2 bases clipped from V and 3 bases from J, the junction kept 9 bases outside the gene matches. CDR3 sequence (DNA): TGTGCCAGCAGTTACAATCAAGGGGGCGCGGACACCGGGGAGCTGTTTTTT. This translates into CASSYNQGGADTGELFF.

This clonotype occurred many times. V gene TRBV4-3 combines with J gene TRBJ2-7; TRBD1 matches at 8 bases. Germline V lookup: CDR1 LGHNA, CDR2 YSLEER. The length of the CDR3 is 15 residues. V trimming: 1 base; J trimming: 2 bases; junction bases outside the gene matches: 4. The CDR3 DNA is TGCGCCAGCAGCCAAGGCGCAGGGGGCACCTACGAGCAGTACTTC. Translated, it gives CASSQGAGGTYEQYF.

This clonotype was counted ten times or more. The V and J genes are TRBV20-1 and TRBJ1-1; D ambiguous. Germline V gene data show CDR1 as DFQATT and CDR2 as SNEGSKA (reference sequence). The CDR3 is 12 residues long. V was pared by 3 bases and J by 1 base, with 6 bases between. CDR3 amino acids: CSASLQNTEAFF. CDR3 DNA: TGCAGTGCTAGCCTACAGAACACTGAAGCTTTCTTT.

The V gene is TRBV20-1, the J gene TRBJ2-1; no clear D gene. The germline V gene encodes CDR1 DFQATT and CDR2 SNEGSKA (reference sequence). CDR3 size: 11 residues. Trimming pared 4 bases from V and 4 bases from J, leaving 5 bases between. CDR3 sequence (DNA): TGCAGTGCTATGGGGTACAATGAGCAGTTCTTC. Translating gives CSAMGYNEQFF.

There are many counts of this clonotype. The chain carries TRBV27 and TRBJ2-5, with 7 nucleotides matching TRBD1. Germline CDR1 MNHEY, CDR2 SMNVEV (reference sequence). The CDR3 loop spans 14 amino acids. With V trimmed by 5 bases and J by 2 bases, 5 bases remained unmatched. The DNA for the CDR3 is TGTGCCAGCAGTCCCTTGGACAGGCAAGAGACCCAGTACTTC. Translated, it gives CASSPLDRQETQYF.

There are many counts of this clonotype. This chain links TRBV3-1 with TRBJ2-2; a weak D match, TRBD1 (5 bases). This CDR3 region has 14 residues. Trimming pared 4 bases from V and 4 bases from J, leaving 10 bases between. CDR1 is LGHDT, CDR2 YNNKEL, per germline (reference sequence). The CDR3 region is CASSRQGGTGELFF. The CDR3 DNA sequence: TGTGCCAGCAGCCGCCAGGGTGGCACCGGGGAGCTGTTTTTT.

The gene calls are TRBV5-1 and TRBJ2-5; 13 bases fit TRBD2. This CDR3 contains 15 residues. From germline, CDR1 is SGHRS and CDR2 YFSETQ. The V segment lost 6 bases and the J segment 2 bases; nucleotides outside the gene matches: 4. Here the CDR3 DNA reads TGCGCCAGCATCACTAGCGGGGGGGCACAAGAGACCCAGTACTTC. Amino acids: CASITSGGAQETQYF.

This clonotype has ten or more counts. This rearrangement joins TRBV7-2 to TRBJ2-1; tentatively, D is TRBD2 (5 bases). CDR3 length equals 16 residues. Germline CDR1 SGHTA, CDR2 FQGNSA. With 5 bases removed from V and 0 bases from J, the gap between germline ends came to 14 bases. CDR3 sequence (DNA): TGTGCCAGCAGCCTAACTAGGGTAATCTCCTACAATGAGCAGTTCTTC. Amino acids: CASSLTRVISYNEQFF.

By share, this clonotype counts as medium-sized (0.01 to 0.1%). The rearrangement uses TRBV9 and TRBJ2-1; 13 bases line up with TRBD2. Germline values: CDR1 SGDLS, CDR2 YYNGEE. The CDR3 is 14 amino acids. V gave up 3 bases and J gave up 15 bases; unmatched junction bases: 9. CDR3 DNA: TGTGCCAGCAGCGCGCCGGGGACTAGCGGGGTCGTGTTCTTC. Encoded protein: CASSAPGTSGVVFF.

This clonotype was counted at least ten times. The rearrangement links TRBV12-3 or TRBV12-4 to TRBJ1-5; D is undetermined. This CDR3 is built from 13 residues. V lost 2 bases, J lost 5 bases, and 7 bases lay in between. The CDR3 DNA reads as TGTGCCAGCAGTTTATTCCTCTATCAGCCCCAGCATTTT. This codes for CASSLFLYQPQHF.

The chain carries TRBV4-1 and TRBJ1-3; 7 bases are a match to TRBD1. There are 15 residues in the CDR3. The V segment lost 7 bases and the J segment 0 bases; nucleotides outside the gene matches: 6. Per germline, CDR1 MGHRA and CDR2 YSYEKL. For the CDR3, the DNA is TGCGCCAGCAACAGGGGTCCACGCTCTGGAAACACCATATATTTT. It specifies CASNRGPRSGNTIYF.

This clonotype was seen repeatedly, ten times or more. V gene TRBV6-2 or TRBV6-3 combines with J gene TRBJ2-4, with 7 bases that match TRBD1. This CDR3 is 17 amino acids long. From germline, CDR1 is MNHEY and CDR2 SVGEGT. The trim removed 5 bases at V and 0 bases at J, leaving 10 bases unmatched. As DNA, the CDR3 is TGTGCCAGCAGTCCACCGGGACAGCCGTCAGCCAAAAACATTCAGTACTTC. Translating gives CASSPPGQPSAKNIQYF.

This clonotype was observed at least ten times. This chain uses TRBV19 with TRBJ1-1; TRBD1 matches 8 bases. This CDR3 is 15 amino acids long. J lost 2 bases, V lost 6 bases, and 8 bases had no gene match. Germline V gene lookup returns CDR1 LNHDA and CDR2 SQIVND (reference sequence). CDR3 sequence reads: CASSFGSGGNTEAFF. The DNA of the CDR3 is TGTGCCAGTAGCTTCGGCTCAGGGGGCAACACTGAAGCTTTCTTT. Together with reference TRBV19 and TRBJ1-1, the CDR3 gives the full variable domain: DGGITQSPKYLFRKEGQNVTLSCEQNLNHDAMYWYRQDPGQGLRLIYYSQIVNDFQKGDIAEGYSVSREKKESFPLTVTSAQKNPTAFYLCASSFGSGGNTEAFFGQGTRLTVV.

The sample holds many counts of this clonotype. The chain employs TRBV20-1 and TRBJ1-4; D is undetermined. The V end lost 5 bases, the J end lost 8 bases, and 18 bases lay between the germline ends. Germline assignment: CDR1 DFQATT and CDR2 SNEGSKA (reference sequence). The CDR3 runs to 14 residues. CDR3 residues: CSASPLWMGEKLFF. The DNA of the CDR3 is TGCAGTGCTTCCCCATTGTGGATGGGCGAAAAACTGTTTTTT.